This T cell receptor (beta chain) was retrieved from a study of technical replicates of blood from several donors. Sequencing was performed with immunoSEQ multiplex PCR; in TCRdb, only in-frame clones are kept and a portion is missing. The repertoire holds some 66,000 clones, with roughly 88% as singletons. CDR1 SGHVS and CDR2 FQNEAQ come from the germline V gene. This CDR3 has 15 residues. The V end lost 4 bases, the J end lost 0 bases, and 13 bases lay between the germline ends. Material for sequencing was PBMCs. The TCR originated in a human donor in good health. Some clones in this sample may be carry-over from other donors' samples. This rearrangement joins TRBV7-8 to TRBJ2-7; a possible D gene is TRBD1 (5 bases). Here the CDR3 reads CASSSSRVGSYEQYF. In nucleotides, the CDR3 is TGTGCCAGCAGCTCAAGCAGGGTGGGCTCCTACGAGCAGTACTTC.